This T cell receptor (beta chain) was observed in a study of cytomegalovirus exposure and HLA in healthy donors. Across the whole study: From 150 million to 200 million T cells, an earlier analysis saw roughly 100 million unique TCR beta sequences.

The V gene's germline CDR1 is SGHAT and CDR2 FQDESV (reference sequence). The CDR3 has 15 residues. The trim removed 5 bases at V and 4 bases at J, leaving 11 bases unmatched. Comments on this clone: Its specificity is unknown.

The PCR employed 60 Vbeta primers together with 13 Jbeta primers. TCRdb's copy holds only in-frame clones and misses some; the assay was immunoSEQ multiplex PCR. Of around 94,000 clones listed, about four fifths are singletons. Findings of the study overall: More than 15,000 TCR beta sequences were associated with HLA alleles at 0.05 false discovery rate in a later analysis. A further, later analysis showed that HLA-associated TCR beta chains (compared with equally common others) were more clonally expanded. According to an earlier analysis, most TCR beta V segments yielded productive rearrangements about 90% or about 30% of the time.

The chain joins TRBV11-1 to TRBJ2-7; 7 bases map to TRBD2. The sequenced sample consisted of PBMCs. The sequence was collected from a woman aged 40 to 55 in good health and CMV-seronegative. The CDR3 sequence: CASSPTLGGEYEQYF. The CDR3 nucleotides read TGTGCCAGCAGCCCGACCTTGGGAGGGGAGTACGAGCAGTACTTC.